The next 23 T cell receptor beta chains were all read from a single sample in a study of T cell changes during pregnancy in multiple sclerosis (dated by TCRdb to about 2019). The library was prepared using the immunoSEQ multiplex PCR assay. This immuneACCESS table, as held by TCRdb, lists in-frame sequences with V and J called but not all clones. Of the missing ones, under half trace to an unresolved V gene in checked studies; the others have no known cause. For this sample the table gives 60,000 to 75,000 clones, of which about 94% were detected only once. More than 3% of the sample rests with the top ten. Sequenced here: CD8+ T cells from peripheral blood mononuclear cells, sampled in the second trimester of pregnancy. The receptors come from a female donor with multiple sclerosis, enrolled in a pregnancy study.

The chain uses TRBV6-5 and TRBJ2-7; 8 positions agree with TRBD1. The CDR3 loop spans 13 amino acids. The germline V gene encodes CDR1 MNHEY and CDR2 SVGAGI. V dropped 4 bases and J dropped 3; count of bases not matched to a gene: 2. This CDR3 reads CASSSGTGYEQYF. CDR3 in DNA: TGTGCCAGCAGTTCAGGGACAGGCTACGAGCAGTACTTC.

V is TRBV27 and J is TRBJ2-3, with TRBD1 identical over 7 bases. With 3 bases clipped from V and 2 bases from J, the junction kept 14 bases outside the gene matches. Germline CDR1 reads MNHEY; CDR2 reads SMNVEV (reference sequence). The CDR3 has 18 residues. For the CDR3, the DNA is TGTGCCAGCAGTTTTCGAAATCCGACAGGGTCATACACAGATACGCAGTATTTT. Translated: CASSFRNPTGSYTDTQYF.

This chain links TRBV10-1 with TRBJ1-1, with 9 bases identical to TRBD1. J was trimmed by 7 bases and V by 10 bases; bases with no gene match: 10. The CDR3 has 13 amino acids. The germline V gene encodes CDR1 WNHNN and CDR2 SYGVQD (reference sequence). DNA for the CDR3: TGCGCCATCAACAGGGGGCGCGACGGTGAAGCTTTCTTT. Protein: CAINRGRDGEAFF.

The chain uses TRBV20-1 and TRBJ1-1, with D possibly TRBD1 on 5 matching bases. Looked up from germline, CDR1 is DFQATT and CDR2 is SNEGSKA (reference sequence). The CDR3 is made up of 11 amino acids. Trimming took 3 bases from V and 4 from J, leaving 6 bases between them. CDR3 sequence (DNA): TGCAGTGCTAGGGGGGGCACTGAAGCTTTCTTT. Its translation is CSARGGTEAFF.

This clone was counted a few times. The chain combines TRBV18 with TRBJ1-2; D ambiguous. Germline V gene sequence: CDR1 KGHSH, CDR2 LQKENI. There are 14 residues in the CDR3. Trimming shortened V by 2 bases and J by 7 bases, and 14 bases separated the two germline ends. The CDR3 loop reads CASSPGVYGGGYTF. The CDR3 DNA reads as TGTGCCAGCTCACCAGGGGTATATGGAGGTGGCTACACCTTC.

This chain connects TRBV29-1 to TRBJ2-1; 12 nucleotides line up with TRBD2. The V gene end was trimmed by 7 bases and the J gene end by 5 bases; junction bases not matched to a gene: 9. Germline CDR1 SQVTM, CDR2 ANQGSEA. The CDR3 is 15 residues long. The CDR3 coding sequence is TGCAGCGCTGAGCCTAGCGGGAGGGCCCACAATGAGCAGTTCTTC. It is translated as CSAEPSGRAHNEQFF.

The V gene is TRBV19, the J gene TRBJ2-3; 10 bases are shared with TRBD1. The CDR3 covers 15 residues. CDR1 and CDR2 from the germline V gene are LNHDA and SQIVND (reference sequence). Trimming took 5 bases from V and 5 from J; bases not matched to a gene: 7. As DNA, the CDR3 is TGTGCCAGTAGTCCGACAGGGGGCCGAAGAGATACGCAGTATTTT. It encodes CASSPTGGRRDTQYF.

The CDR3 sequence: CASSPPRDKRPYEQYF. For the CDR3, the DNA is TGTGCCAGCAGTCCACCCCGGGACAAGAGGCCCTACGAGCAGTACTTC. This chain joins TRBV28 and TRBJ2-7, with D perhaps TRBD1 (6 bases). The germline CDR1 and CDR2 sequences are MDHEN and SYDVKM. The CDR3 extends over 16 amino acids. Trimming pared 5 bases from V and 2 bases from J, leaving 19 bases between.

The chain links TRBV4-3 to TRBJ1-3; 10 bases match TRBD1. With 5 bases clipped from V and 2 bases from J, the junction kept 3 bases outside the gene matches. Germline V gene sequence: CDR1 LGHNA, CDR2 YSLEER. This CDR3 comprises 15 residues. This chain's CDR3 is CASSVGTGAGNTIYF. In nucleotides, the CDR3 is TGCGCCAGCAGCGTCGGGACAGGGGCTGGAAACACCATATATTTT.

The chain employs TRBV2 and TRBJ2-3, with no clear D. The CDR3 loop spans 13 amino acids. The V gene's germline CDR1 is SNHLY and CDR2 FYNNEI. V was pared by 7 bases and J by 4 bases, with 12 bases between. CDR3 bases: TGTGCCAGCACCACGCACAGAGCAGATACGCAGTATTTT. It translates to CASTTHRADTQYF. The whole variable domain, filled in from reference TRBV2 and TRBJ2-3, reads EPEVTQTPSHQVTQMGQEVILRCVPISNHLYFYWYRQILGQKVEFLVSFYNNEISEKSEIFDDQFSVERPDGSNFTLKIRSTKLEDSAMYFCASTTHRADTQYFGPGTRLTVL.

This clone was detected only once. The chain couples TRBV4-3 to TRBJ1-3; 9 bases align to TRBD1. The CDR3 loop spans 15 amino acids. Germline CDR1 reads LGHNA; CDR2 reads YSLEER. J gave up 1 base and V 4 bases, and 2 bases lay outside the gene matches. The CDR3 DNA follows: TGCGCCAGCAGCCTGGACAGGGGTTCTGGAAACACCATATATTTT. Protein sequence: CASSLDRGSGNTIYF.

The V gene is TRBV5-5, the J gene TRBJ2-1; no reliable D call. V was cut by 0 bases and J by 0 bases, with 10 bases left in between. From germline, CDR1 is SGHKS and CDR2 YYEKEE (reference sequence). CDR3 length: 16 amino acids. Here the CDR3 DNA reads TGTGCCAGCAGCTTGGCGCTAGGCGGCTCCTACAATGAGCAGTTCTTC. Translated, it gives CASSLALGGSYNEQFF.

This chain joins TRBV19 and TRBJ1-5; D is perhaps TRBD1 (6 bases). Trimming took 9 bases from V and 0 from J, leaving 12 bases between them. The CDR3 loop spans 14 amino acids. Germline CDR1 LNHDA, CDR2 SQIVND (reference sequence). As DNA, the CDR3 is TGTGCCAGCCACCACAGGGCTAGCAATCAGCCCCAGCATTTT. Its protein is CASHHRASNQPQHF.

The chain recombines TRBV7-9 with TRBJ2-1; a weak D match, TRBD2 (6 bases). CDR1 is SEHNR, CDR2 FQNEAQ, per germline (reference sequence). This CDR3 has 12 residues. The V end lost 1 base, the J end lost 12 bases, and 10 bases lay between the germline ends. The CDR3 DNA reads TGTGCCAGCAGCTTAGAGTCCGGGGGGCAGTTCTTC. Translated: CASSLESGGQFF.

The rearrangement uses TRBV29-1 and TRBJ2-2, with TRBD1 as a possible D gene (5 bases). CDR1 is SQVTM, CDR2 ANQGSEA, per germline. V was shortened by 7 bases and J by 3 bases, with 12 bases between the two germline ends. There are 13 residues in the CDR3. CDR3 bases: TGCAGCGGGGTGGACACTTACACCGGGGAGCTGTTTTTT. Its translation is CSGVDTYTGELFF.

The CDR3 DNA is TGTGCCAGTAGCCCTTCGGGAGCCGCTGATTATGAAAAACTGTTTTTT. Amino acid sequence: CASSPSGAADYEKLFF. The rearrangement links TRBV19 to TRBJ1-4; unclear D gene. Germline V gene data show CDR1 as LNHDA and CDR2 as SQIVND (reference sequence). The CDR3 length is 16 residues. V lost 6 bases and J 6 bases, leaving 20 bases between the germline ends.

In DNA form, the CDR3 reads TGTGCCTGGAGTGAGAACTCTTACTACGAGCAGTACTTC. This encodes CAWSENSYYEQYF. The rearrangement uses TRBV30 and TRBJ2-7; D is unresolved. Germline loops: CDR1 GTSNPN, CDR2 SVGIG (reference sequence). The CDR3 extends over 13 amino acids. The V gene lost 1 base and the J gene lost 3 bases, with 10 bases spanning the gap.

The rearrangement uses TRBV19 and TRBJ1-2; 8 bases map to TRBD1. Germline values: CDR1 LNHDA, CDR2 SQIVND (reference sequence). Trimming at V came to 9 bases and at J to 4 bases, leaving 10 bases not matched to a gene. The CDR3 has 14 residues. CDR3 sequence (DNA): TGTGCCAGCGATCCTGGACAGGGAGCCTATGGCTACACCTTC. It translates to CASDPGQGAYGYTF.

This chain joins TRBV11-2 and TRBJ2-7; D might be TRBD1 (5 bases). V lost 5 bases and J 2 bases, leaving 19 bases between the germline ends. The CDR3 is 16 amino acids. Looked up from germline, CDR1 is SGHAT and CDR2 is FQNNGV. CDR3 loop: CASSEPLSTDPYEQYF. The CDR3 region has the DNA TGTGCCAGCAGCGAGCCTCTATCGACAGACCCCTACGAGCAGTACTTC.

The chain combines TRBV28 with TRBJ2-7, with a tentative D call TRBD1 (6 bases). Trimming removed 2 bases from V and 0 bases from J, with 8 bases in between. The germline V gene encodes CDR1 MDHEN and CDR2 SYDVKM. This CDR3 has 14 residues. CDR3 nucleotides: TGTGCCAGCAGTTTAGGGGACATCTCCTACGAGCAGTACTTC. Translation: CASSLGDISYEQYF.

The J gene is TRBJ2-1, the V gene TRBV29-1, with TRBD2 as a possible D gene (6 bases). The CDR3 covers 16 residues. Germline V gene sequence: CDR1 SQVTM, CDR2 ANQGSEA. V was clipped by 3 bases and J by 4 bases, with 19 bases between them. DNA for the CDR3: TGCAGCGTTGACCCTCCGTCAGGACTAACTTACAATGAGCAGTTCTTC. Protein product: CSVDPPSGLTYNEQFF.

V gene TRBV27 combines with J gene TRBJ2-7, with D possibly being TRBD1 (7 bases). Germline CDR1 MNHEY, CDR2 SMNVEV (reference sequence). The CDR3 is 14 residues long. With 2 bases removed from V and 4 bases from J, the gap between germline ends came to 12 bases. The CDR3 is CASSLAGQTYEQYF. CDR3 coding DNA: TGTGCCAGCAGTTTAGCGGGACAGACTTACGAGCAGTACTTC.

The gene calls are TRBV6-1 and TRBJ2-1, with 14 nucleotides matching TRBD2. V was clipped by 8 bases and J by 9 bases; unmatched bases: 6. This CDR3 contains 14 residues. CDR1 MNHNS and CDR2 SASEGT come from the germline V gene. The CDR3 DNA reads as TGTGCCAGCGAGCAAGGGACTAGCGGGAGTGAGCAGTTCTTC. It yields the protein CASEQGTSGSEQFF.